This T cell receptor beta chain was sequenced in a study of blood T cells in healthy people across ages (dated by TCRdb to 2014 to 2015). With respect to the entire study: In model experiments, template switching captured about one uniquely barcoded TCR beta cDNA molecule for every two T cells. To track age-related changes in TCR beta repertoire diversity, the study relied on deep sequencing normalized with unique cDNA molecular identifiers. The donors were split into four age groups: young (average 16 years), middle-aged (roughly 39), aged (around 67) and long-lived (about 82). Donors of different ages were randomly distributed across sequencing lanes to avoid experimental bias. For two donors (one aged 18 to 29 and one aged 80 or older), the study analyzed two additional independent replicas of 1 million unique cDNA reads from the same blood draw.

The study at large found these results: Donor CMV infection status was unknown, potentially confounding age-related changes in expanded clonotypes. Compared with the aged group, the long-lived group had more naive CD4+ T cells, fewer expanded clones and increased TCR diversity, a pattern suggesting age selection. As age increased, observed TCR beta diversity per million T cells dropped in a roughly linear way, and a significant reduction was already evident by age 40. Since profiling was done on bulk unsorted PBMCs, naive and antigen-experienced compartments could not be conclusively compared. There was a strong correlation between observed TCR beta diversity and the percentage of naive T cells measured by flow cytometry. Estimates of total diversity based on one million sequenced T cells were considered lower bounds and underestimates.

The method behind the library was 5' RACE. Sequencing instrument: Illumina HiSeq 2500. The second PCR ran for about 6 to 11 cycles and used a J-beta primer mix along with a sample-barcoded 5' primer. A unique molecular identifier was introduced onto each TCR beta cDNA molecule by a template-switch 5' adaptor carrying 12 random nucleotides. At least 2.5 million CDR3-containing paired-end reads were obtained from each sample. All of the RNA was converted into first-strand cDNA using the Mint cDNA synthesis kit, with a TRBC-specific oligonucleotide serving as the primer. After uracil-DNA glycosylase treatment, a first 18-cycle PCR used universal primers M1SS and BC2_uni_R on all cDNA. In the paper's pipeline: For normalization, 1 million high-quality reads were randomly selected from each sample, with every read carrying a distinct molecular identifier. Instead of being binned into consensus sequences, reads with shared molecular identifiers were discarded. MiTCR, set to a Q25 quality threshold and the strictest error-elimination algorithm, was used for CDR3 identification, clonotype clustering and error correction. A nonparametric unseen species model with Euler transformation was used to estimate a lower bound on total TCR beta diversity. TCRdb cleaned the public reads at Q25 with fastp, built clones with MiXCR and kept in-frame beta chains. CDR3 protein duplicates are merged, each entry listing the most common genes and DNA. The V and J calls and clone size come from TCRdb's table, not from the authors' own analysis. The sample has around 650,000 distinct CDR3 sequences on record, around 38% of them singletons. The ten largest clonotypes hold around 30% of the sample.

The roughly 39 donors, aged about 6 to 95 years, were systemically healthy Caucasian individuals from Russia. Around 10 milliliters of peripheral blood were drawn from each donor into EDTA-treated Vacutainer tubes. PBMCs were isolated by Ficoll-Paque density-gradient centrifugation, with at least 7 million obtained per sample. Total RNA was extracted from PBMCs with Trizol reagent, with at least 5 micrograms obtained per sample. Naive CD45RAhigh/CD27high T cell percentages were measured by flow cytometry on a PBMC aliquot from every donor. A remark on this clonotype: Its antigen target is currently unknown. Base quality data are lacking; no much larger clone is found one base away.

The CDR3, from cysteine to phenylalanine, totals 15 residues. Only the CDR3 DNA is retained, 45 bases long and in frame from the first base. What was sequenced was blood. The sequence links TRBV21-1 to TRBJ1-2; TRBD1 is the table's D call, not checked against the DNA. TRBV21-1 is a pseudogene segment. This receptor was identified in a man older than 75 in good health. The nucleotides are TGTGCCAGCAGCTCGGGGGGGGCCCCAAACTATGGCTACACCTTC. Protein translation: CASSSGGAPNYGYTF.